A single sample is the source of the 15 T cell receptor beta chains below, sequenced in a study of beta chain features in type 1 diabetes. General study points: Among all four CD4+ subsets, Type 1 diabetes patients had TCRB CDR3s that were moderately but significantly shorter.

No antigen has been assigned to these receptors. Every bit of the isolated RNA underwent reverse transcription, so sequencing read expressed TCRB transcripts. TCRdb's copy holds only in-frame clones and misses some; the assay was immunoSEQ multiplex PCR. The sample has about 340,000 clones; approximately 13% are singletons. The sample was naive CD4+ T cells from blood. All receptors derive from a woman in her late teens or twenties with type 1 diabetes.

The CDR3 DNA follows: TGCGCCAGCAGCCCGGGGACTAGCGGGAATGAGCAGTTCTTC. Translating it yields CASSPGTSGNEQFF. The rearrangement links TRBV5-1 to TRBJ2-1; 12 bases are shared with TRBD2. The CDR3 totals 14 residues. Germline V gene sequence: CDR1 SGHRS, CDR2 YFSETQ. V dropped 4 bases and J dropped 7; count of bases not matched to a gene: 3.

The chain recombines TRBV30 with TRBJ2-4; D possibly corresponds to TRBD1 (5 bases). The CDR3 has 15 residues. The germline V and J ends were trimmed by 2 bases and 0 bases, with 11 bases remaining between them. Germline V gene lookup returns CDR1 GTSNPN and CDR2 SVGIG (reference sequence). This chain's CDR3 is CAWSPTDLAKNIQYF. As DNA, the CDR3 is TGTGCCTGGAGTCCGACAGATCTAGCCAAAAACATTCAGTACTTC.

In its sample, this clone was seen a few times. This chain connects TRBV6-5 to TRBJ1-5; no firm D call. Germline V gene lookup returns CDR1 MNHEY and CDR2 SVGAGI. The CDR3 spans 13 residues. V was shortened by 8 bases and J by 5 bases, with 13 bases between the two germline ends. The CDR3 spells CASCEGAYQPQHF. The CDR3 DNA sequence: TGTGCCAGCTGTGAGGGAGCCTATCAGCCCCAGCATTTT.

The table lists this clone with a few counts. V is TRBV10-3 and J is TRBJ2-7, with TRBD2 as a possible D gene (6 bases). The CDR3 has 15 amino acids. Germline assignment: CDR1 ENHRY and CDR2 SYGVKD. The V end was cut by 3 bases, the J end by 0 bases, with 12 bases between. CDR3 bases: TGTGCCATCAGTGAAGGGGCGGGGAGCTCCTACGAGCAGTACTTC. Translated: CAISEGAGSSYEQYF.

This clone was seen a few times. This chain uses TRBV2 with TRBJ2-3; a weak D match, TRBD2 (5 bases). Trimming left V 8 bases short and J 1 base short, with 10 bases between. The CDR3 is 13 residues long. The V gene's germline CDR1 is SNHLY and CDR2 FYNNEI. The chain's CDR3 is CASGSSGTDTQYF. DNA for the CDR3: TGTGCCAGCGGGAGTAGCGGCACAGATACGCAGTATTTT.

A few counts support this clone. The chain links TRBV11-2 to TRBJ2-4, with 9 bases lining up with TRBD2. The CDR3 has 16 residues. After removal of 8 bases from V and 2 bases from J, the junction contained 10 bases not matched to a gene. CDR1 is SGHAT, CDR2 FQNNGV, per germline. CDR3 amino acids: CASRRLAEKSKNIQYF. The CDR3 coding sequence is TGTGCCAGCCGTCGACTAGCGGAAAAGTCCAAAAACATTCAGTACTTC.

This clone was counted only a few times. The chain has TRBV28 and TRBJ2-7, with a tentative D call TRBD1 (5 bases). The V gene's germline CDR1 is MDHEN and CDR2 SYDVKM. V lost 7 bases to trimming and J lost 2 bases, with 12 bases between them. The length of the CDR3 is 13 residues. CDR3 DNA sequence: TGTGCCAGCATTAAGGGGCCGACCTACGAGCAGTACTTC. Translating gives CASIKGPTYEQYF.

This chain connects TRBV23-1 to TRBJ1-5, with D unresolved. TRBV23-1 carries the ORF label, with uncertain function. Trimming took off 6 bases at V and 3 bases at J, with 12 bases between the two ends. The CDR3 length is 14 residues. Written as DNA, the CDR3 is TGCGCCAGCAGCCTCCGGGAACACAATCAGCCCCAGCATTTT. This gives the protein CASSLREHNQPQHF.

The gene calls are TRBV7-8 and TRBJ2-5, with D perhaps TRBD1 (6 bases). The CDR3 has 14 amino acids. Germline CDR1 and CDR2: SGHVS and FQNEAQ. Trimming took 5 bases from V and 0 from J, leaving 10 bases between them. CDR3 DNA: TGTGCCAGCAGCCTTGGGACAAACCAAGAGACCCAGTACTTC. This codes for CASSLGTNQETQYF.

This clone was picked up a small number of times. This chain uses TRBV7-2 with TRBJ1-2; TRBD1 matches 8 bases. CDR3 length equals 15 residues. CDR1 SGHTA and CDR2 FQGNSA come from the germline V gene. The trim removed 5 bases at V and 4 bases at J, leaving 9 bases unmatched. The CDR3 sequence is CASSPKTGEGYGYTF. The DNA for the CDR3 is TGTGCCAGCAGCCCGAAGACAGGGGAGGGCTATGGCTACACCTTC.

A note on this clone: The same CDR3 is also encoded by other DNA sequences in this sample. The rearrangement joins TRBV19 to TRBJ2-5, with TRBD2 matching over 11 bases. V was clipped by 3 bases and J by 4 bases; unmatched bases: 7. CDR3 length: 16 residues. The germline V gene has CDR1 LNHDA and CDR2 SQIVND (reference sequence). The chain's CDR3 is CASSMSGLAGGETQYF. The CDR3 DNA is TGTGCCAGTAGTATGTCCGGCCTAGCGGGAGGAGAGACCCAGTACTTC. Looking up the rest from reference TRBV19 and TRBJ2-5 gives the full variable domain: DGGITQSPKYLFRKEGQNVTLSCEQNLNHDAMYWYRQDPGQGLRLIYYSQIVNDFQKGDIAEGYSVSREKKESFPLTVTSAQKNPTAFYLCASSMSGLAGGETQYFGPGTRLLVL.

This clone was seen more than once but under ten times. The rearrangement links TRBV19 to TRBJ1-1; TRBD1 agrees at 7 bases. Germline CDR1 is LNHDA and CDR2 is SQIVND (reference sequence). Trimming cost V 5 bases and J 3 bases; bases outside gene matches: 3. This CDR3 has 13 amino acids. CDR3 in amino acids: CASSATGDTEAFF. The CDR3, as DNA: TGTGCCAGTAGTGCTACAGGGGACACTGAAGCTTTCTTT.

The rearrangement joins TRBV19 to TRBJ2-1; 7 bases line up with TRBD1. J was trimmed by 0 bases and V by 1 base; bases with no gene match: 9. CDR1 LNHDA and CDR2 SQIVND come from the germline V gene (reference sequence). The CDR3 is made up of 18 amino acids. The CDR3 coding sequence is TGTGCCAGTAGTATAGCTCCTTGGGGACAGCACTCCTACAATGAGCAGTTCTTC. Protein sequence: CASSIAPWGQHSYNEQFF.

The V gene is TRBV4-1, the J gene TRBJ2-7, with D possibly being TRBD2 (6 bases). From germline, CDR1 is MGHRA and CDR2 YSYEKL. Trimming removed 0 bases from V and 5 bases from J, with 14 bases in between. The CDR3 has 15 amino acids. The CDR3: CASSQEQVGSHEQYV. The DNA for the CDR3 is TGCGCCAGCAGCCAAGAGCAAGTCGGGAGCCACGAGCAGTACGTC.

There are a few counts of this clone. Distinct nucleotide sequences in the sample also encode this CDR3. The chain couples TRBV18 to TRBJ1-1; D remains unclear. CDR3 length: 13 amino acids. CDR1 and CDR2 from the germline V gene are KGHSH and LQKENI. The V end lost 2 bases, the J end lost 1 base, and 5 bases lay between the germline ends. This CDR3 is CASSPGQNTEAFF. CDR3 nucleotides: TGTGCCAGCTCACCAGGGCAGAACACTGAAGCTTTCTTT. Variable domain in full (rest from reference TRBV18 and TRBJ1-1): NAGVMQNPRHLVRRRGQEARLRCSPMKGHSHVYWYRQLPEEGLKFMVYLQKENIIDESGMPKERFSAEFPKEGPSILRIQQVVRGDSAAYFCASSPGQNTEAFFGQGTRLTVV.